These 7 T cell receptor beta chains were sequenced from one sample in a study of blood T cells in healthy people across ages. PCR was performed a second time for 7 to 11 cycles using a sample-barcoded 5' primer and a J-beta primer mix. MiXCR, applied by TCRdb to the 5' RACE reads, yields one record per CDR3 protein. The table has hundreds of thousands of distinct CDR3 sequences, roughly 60% seen once. Sequenced sample: blood. These receptors all come from a man aged 30 to 39 in good health.

V usage is TRBV28 and J usage is TRBJ2-7; 7 nucleotides match TRBD1. J was trimmed by 2 bases and V by 6 bases; bases with no gene match: 4. Germline V gene lookup returns CDR1 MDHEN and CDR2 SYDVKM. The CDR3 length is 13 residues. CDR3 in amino acids: CASRPGQPYEQYF. CDR3 bases: TGTGCCAGCAGACCGGGACAGCCCTACGAGCAGTACTTC.

This clonotype was counted only a few times. This chain uses TRBV20-1 with TRBJ2-1; 10 bases are shared with TRBD2. The CDR3 totals 13 residues. Germline CDR1 DFQATT, CDR2 SNEGSKA (reference sequence). The ends lost 6 bases at V and 8 bases at J; junction bases unmatched: 7. The chain's CDR3 is CSAPAGLADEQFF. The CDR3 nucleotides are TGCAGTGCCCCGGCCGGACTAGCGGATGAGCAGTTCTTC.

The J gene is TRBJ2-3, the V gene TRBV7-6; 9 bases line up with TRBD2. Germline V gene sequence: CDR1 SGHVS, CDR2 FNYEAQ. Trimming took 8 bases from V and 4 from J; bases not matched to a gene: 10. The CDR3 has 15 residues. The CDR3 DNA reads TGTGCCAGCCGGGCCAGGACTAGCGTTTCAGATACGCAGTATTTT. It yields the protein CASRARTSVSDTQYF.

V is TRBV3-1 and J is TRBJ2-5; D is unclear. CDR3 size: 17 residues. Per germline, CDR1 LGHDT and CDR2 YNNKEL (reference sequence). Trimming shortened V by 3 bases and J by 2 bases, and 19 bases separated the two germline ends. Written as DNA, the CDR3 is TGTGCCAGCAGCCATTCGCGCCGGGCCCCGTTACAAGAGACCCAGTACTTC. It encodes CASSHSRRAPLQETQYF.

This chain uses TRBV28 with TRBJ2-5; 8 bases agree with TRBD2. The end of the DNA aligns better with TRBJ2-7, so the J call may be wrong. The CDR3 has 13 residues. Germline V gene sequence: CDR1 MDHEN, CDR2 SYDVKM. The CDR3 region is CASGGAGEYEQYF. CDR3 in DNA: TGTGCCAGCGGGGGAGCGGGAGAGTACGAGCAGTACTTC.

The rearrangement links TRBV2 to TRBJ2-1; the D is unclear. CDR3 length equals 12 residues. The germline CDR1 and CDR2 sequences are SNHLY and FYNNEI. V gave up 1 base and J gave up 10 bases, with 8 bases separating them. The CDR3 DNA sequence: TGTGCCAGCAGTGAAGTCTGGGGAGAGCAGTTCTTC. It encodes CASSEVWGEQFF.

This clonotype was observed a handful of times. The chain couples TRBV20-1 to TRBJ2-5; no definite D call. V lost 6 bases and J lost 5, with 7 bases in between. Germline V gene sequence: CDR1 DFQATT, CDR2 SNEGSKA (reference sequence). The CDR3 extends over 10 amino acids. CDR3 region: CSAPRETQYF. The CDR3 region has the DNA TGCAGTGCGCCACGGGAGACCCAGTACTTC.